The entry below describes one TCR beta chain. Its antigen is currently unknown. The CDR3 covers 13 residues. Trimming took 2 bases from V and 4 from J, leaving 8 bases between them. Germline V CDR1 and CDR2: WNHNN, SYGVQD (reference sequence). It was with 60 Vbeta and 13 Jbeta primers that the PCR ran. In the study's own analysis: Later, tens of millions of unique TCR beta chains were counted in an analysis, and some 11 million of them were shared. Libraries were prepared by immunoSEQ multiplex PCR; TCRdb keeps only in-frame clonotypes and omits some of them. V, J and clone size were drawn from that table, and D and trimming were deduced from the DNA. The sample carries approximately 190,000 clones, roughly 80% recorded once. The record originates from a study of cytomegalovirus exposure and HLA in healthy donors. Study findings and constraints: No immune exposure information besides CMV serostatus was available. In vitro work confirmed that three CMV-associated chains recognize CMV antigens.

This chain joins TRBV10-1 and TRBJ1-1, with a tentative D call TRBD1 (6 bases). The source material was PBMCs. This receptor was obtained from a man aged 40-49 years in good health and CMV-seropositive. The CDR3 sequence is CASSEGGTTEAFF. For the CDR3, the DNA is TGCGCCAGCAGTGAGGGGGGCACCACTGAAGCTTTCTTT.